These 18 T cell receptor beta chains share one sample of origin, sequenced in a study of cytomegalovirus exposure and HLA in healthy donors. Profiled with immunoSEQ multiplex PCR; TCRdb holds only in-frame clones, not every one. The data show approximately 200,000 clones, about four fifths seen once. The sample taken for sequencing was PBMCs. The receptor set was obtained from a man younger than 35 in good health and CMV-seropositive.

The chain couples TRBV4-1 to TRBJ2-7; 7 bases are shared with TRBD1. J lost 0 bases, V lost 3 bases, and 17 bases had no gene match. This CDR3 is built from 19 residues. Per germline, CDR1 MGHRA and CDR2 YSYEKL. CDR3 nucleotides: TGCGCCAGCAGCCAGGAACCAACTCTGAGGACAGGAGCCTCCTACGAGCAGTACTTC. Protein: CASSQEPTLRTGASYEQYF.

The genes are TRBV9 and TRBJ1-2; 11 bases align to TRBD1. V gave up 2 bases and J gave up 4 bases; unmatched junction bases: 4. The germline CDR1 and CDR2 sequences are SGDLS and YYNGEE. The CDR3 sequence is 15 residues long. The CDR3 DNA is TGTGCCAGCAGCGTTGGACAGGGGGCGTCCTATGGCTACACCTTC. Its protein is CASSVGQGASYGYTF.

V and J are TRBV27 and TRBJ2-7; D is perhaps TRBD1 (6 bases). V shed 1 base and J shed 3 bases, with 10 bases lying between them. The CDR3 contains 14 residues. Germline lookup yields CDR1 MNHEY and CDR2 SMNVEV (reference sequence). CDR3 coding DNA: TGTGCCAGCAGTTTATGGGAACAGGGCTACGAGCAGTACTTC. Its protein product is CASSLWEQGYEQYF.

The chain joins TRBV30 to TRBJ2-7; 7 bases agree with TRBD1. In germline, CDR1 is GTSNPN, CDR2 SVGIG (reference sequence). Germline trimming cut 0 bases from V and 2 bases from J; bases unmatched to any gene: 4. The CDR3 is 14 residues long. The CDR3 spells CAWSVRQGPYEQYF. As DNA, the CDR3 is TGTGCCTGGAGTGTACGACAGGGTCCCTACGAGCAGTACTTC.

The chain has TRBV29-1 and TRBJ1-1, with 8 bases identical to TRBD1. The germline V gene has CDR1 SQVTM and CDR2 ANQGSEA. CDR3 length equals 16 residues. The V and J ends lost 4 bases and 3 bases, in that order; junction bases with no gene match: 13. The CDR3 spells CSVAPGTGKIDTEAFF. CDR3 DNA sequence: TGCAGCGTTGCCCCCGGGACAGGAAAGATCGACACTGAAGCTTTCTTT. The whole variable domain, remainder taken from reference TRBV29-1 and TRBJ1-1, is SAVISQKPSRDICQRGTSLTIQCQVDSQVTMMFWYRQQPGQSLTLIATANQGSEATYESGFVIDKFPISRPNLTFSTLTVSNMSPEDSSIYLCSVAPGTGKIDTEAFFGQGTRLTVV.

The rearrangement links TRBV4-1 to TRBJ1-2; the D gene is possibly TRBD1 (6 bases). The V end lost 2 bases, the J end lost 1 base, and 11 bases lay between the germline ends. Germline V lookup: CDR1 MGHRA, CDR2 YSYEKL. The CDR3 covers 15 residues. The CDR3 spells CASSQPGQINYGYTF. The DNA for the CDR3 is TGCGCCAGCAGCCAACCGGGACAAATTAACTATGGCTACACCTTC.

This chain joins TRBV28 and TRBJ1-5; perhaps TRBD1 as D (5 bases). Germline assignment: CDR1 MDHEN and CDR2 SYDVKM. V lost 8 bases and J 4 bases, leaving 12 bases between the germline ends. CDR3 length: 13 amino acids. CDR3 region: CASGPSGNQPQHF. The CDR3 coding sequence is TGTGCCAGCGGTCCTTCAGGGAATCAGCCCCAGCATTTT.

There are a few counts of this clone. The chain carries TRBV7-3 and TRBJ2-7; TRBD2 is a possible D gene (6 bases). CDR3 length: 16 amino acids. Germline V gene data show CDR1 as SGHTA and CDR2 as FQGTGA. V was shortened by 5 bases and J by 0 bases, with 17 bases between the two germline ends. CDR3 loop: CASSPTSPSSSYEQYF. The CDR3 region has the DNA TGTGCCAGCAGCCCTACTAGCCCCTCGAGCTCCTACGAGCAGTACTTC. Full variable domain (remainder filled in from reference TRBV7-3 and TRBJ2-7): GAGVSQTPSNKVTEKGKYVELRCDPISGHTALYWYRQSLGQGPEFLIYFQGTGAADDSGLPNDRFFAVRPEGSVSTLKIQRTERGDSAVYLCASSPTSPSSSYEQYFGPGTRLTVT.

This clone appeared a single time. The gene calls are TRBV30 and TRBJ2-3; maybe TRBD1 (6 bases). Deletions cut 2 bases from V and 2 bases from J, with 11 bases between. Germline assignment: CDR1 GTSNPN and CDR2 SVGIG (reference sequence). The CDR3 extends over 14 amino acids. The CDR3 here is CAWSPGHITDTQYF. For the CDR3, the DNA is TGTGCCTGGAGTCCGGGACACATCACAGATACGCAGTATTTT.

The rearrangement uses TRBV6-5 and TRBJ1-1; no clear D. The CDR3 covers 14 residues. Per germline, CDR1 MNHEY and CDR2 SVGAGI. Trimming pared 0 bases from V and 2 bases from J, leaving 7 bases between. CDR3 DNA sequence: TGTGCCAGCAGTTACTCGCAGACAAACACTGAAGCTTTCTTT. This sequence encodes CASSYSQTNTEAFF.

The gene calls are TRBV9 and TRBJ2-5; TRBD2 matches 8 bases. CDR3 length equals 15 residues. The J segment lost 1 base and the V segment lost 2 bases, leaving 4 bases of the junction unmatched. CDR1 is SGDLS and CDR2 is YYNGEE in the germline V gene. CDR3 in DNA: TGTGCCAGCAGCGTTTCGCTAGCGGGCCAAGAGACCCAGTACTTC. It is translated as CASSVSLAGQETQYF.

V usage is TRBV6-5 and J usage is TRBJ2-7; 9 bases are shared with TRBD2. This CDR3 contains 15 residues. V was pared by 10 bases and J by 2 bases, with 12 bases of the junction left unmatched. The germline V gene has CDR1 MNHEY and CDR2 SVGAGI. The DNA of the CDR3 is TGTGCCACCTCGATAGCGGGGGCTTCGGCCTACGAGCAGTACTTC. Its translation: CATSIAGASAYEQYF.

In DNA form, the CDR3 reads TGTGCCAGCAGTTCCCCCAGTACTAGCGGGAGTCCCTACGAGCAGTACTTC. It translates to CASSSPSTSGSPYEQYF. The V gene is TRBV28, the J gene TRBJ2-7; 11 nucleotides agree with TRBD2. CDR3 size: 17 residues. Germline values: CDR1 MDHEN, CDR2 SYDVKM. V lost 4 bases and J lost 2; bases outside the gene matches: 10. Drawing the rest from reference TRBV28 and TRBJ2-7, the complete variable domain is DVKVTQSSRYLVKRTGEKVFLECVQDMDHENMFWYRQDPGLGLRLIYFSYDVKMKEKGDIPEGYSVSREKKERFSLILESASTNQTSMYLCASSSPSTSGSPYEQYFGPGTRLTVT.

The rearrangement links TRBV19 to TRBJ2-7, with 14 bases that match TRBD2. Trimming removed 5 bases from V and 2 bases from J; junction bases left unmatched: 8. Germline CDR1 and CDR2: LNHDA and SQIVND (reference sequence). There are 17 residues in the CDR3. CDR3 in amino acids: CASSPATSGRDPYEQYF. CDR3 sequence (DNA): TGTGCCAGTAGTCCAGCGACTAGCGGGAGGGATCCCTACGAGCAGTACTTC.

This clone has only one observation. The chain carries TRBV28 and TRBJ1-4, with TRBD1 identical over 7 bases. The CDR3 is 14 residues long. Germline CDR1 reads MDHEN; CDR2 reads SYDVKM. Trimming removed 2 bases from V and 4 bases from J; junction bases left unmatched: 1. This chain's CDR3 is CASSLGQVNEKLFF. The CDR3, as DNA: TGTGCCAGCAGTTTAGGACAGGTTAATGAAAAACTGTTTTTT.

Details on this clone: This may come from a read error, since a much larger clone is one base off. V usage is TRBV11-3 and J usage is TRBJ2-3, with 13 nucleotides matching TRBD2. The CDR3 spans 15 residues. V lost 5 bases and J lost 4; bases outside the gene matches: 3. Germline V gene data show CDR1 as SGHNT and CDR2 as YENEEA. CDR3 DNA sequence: TGTGCCAGCAGCCCTGGACTAGCGGGAGCAGATACGCAGTATTTT. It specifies CASSPGLAGADTQYF.

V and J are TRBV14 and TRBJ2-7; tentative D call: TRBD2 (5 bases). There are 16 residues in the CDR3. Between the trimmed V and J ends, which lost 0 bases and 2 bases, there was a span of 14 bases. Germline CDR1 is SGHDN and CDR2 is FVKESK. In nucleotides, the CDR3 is TGTGCCAGCAGCCAAGAGGGGTGGGAGCCGGCCTACGAGCAGTACTTC. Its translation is CASSQEGWEPAYEQYF.

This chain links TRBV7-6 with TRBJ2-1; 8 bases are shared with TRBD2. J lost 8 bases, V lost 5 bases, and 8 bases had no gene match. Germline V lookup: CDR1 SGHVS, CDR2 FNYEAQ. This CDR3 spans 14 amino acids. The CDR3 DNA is TGTGCCAGCAGCCCGGGACTAGTCTCGGATGAGCAGTTCTTC. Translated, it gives CASSPGLVSDEQFF.